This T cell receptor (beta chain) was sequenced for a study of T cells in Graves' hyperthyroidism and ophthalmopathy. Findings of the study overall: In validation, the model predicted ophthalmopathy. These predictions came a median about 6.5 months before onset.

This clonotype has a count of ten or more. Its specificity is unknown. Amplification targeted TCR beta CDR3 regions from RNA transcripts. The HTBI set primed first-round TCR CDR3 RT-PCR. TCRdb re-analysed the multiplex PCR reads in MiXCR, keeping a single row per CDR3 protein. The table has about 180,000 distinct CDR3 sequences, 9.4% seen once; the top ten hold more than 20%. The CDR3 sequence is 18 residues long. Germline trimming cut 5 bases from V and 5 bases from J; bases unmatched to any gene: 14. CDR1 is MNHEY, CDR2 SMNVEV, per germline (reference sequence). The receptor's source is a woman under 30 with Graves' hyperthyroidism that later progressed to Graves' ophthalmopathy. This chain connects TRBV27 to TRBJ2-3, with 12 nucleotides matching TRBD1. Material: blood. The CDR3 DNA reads TGTGCCAGCAGTGCCGTAATCACCGGGACAGGGGGCATAGATACGCAGTATTTT. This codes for CASSAVITGTGGIDTQYF.